Listed below are T cell receptor beta chains from one sample, sequenced in a study of T cell changes during pregnancy in multiple sclerosis. The method was immunoSEQ multiplex PCR; TCRdb's version includes in-frame clones alone and lacks a portion of them. The sample includes some 56,000 clones, roughly 92% of them seen just once. The sample consisted of peripheral blood, taken in the third trimester of pregnancy. The receptors were gathered from a female donor in good health, enrolled as a control in a pregnancy study. Each CDR3 is given with its conserved first and last residue. A D gene is named only where the DNA matches it firmly. Where a row states a size, it is once, few, many or the class of an expanded clone; other rows omit it.

>TRBD1|TRBJ1-2|TRBV27|.
TGTGCCAGCAGTTTATCCACAGGGGACTATGGCTACACCTTC
CASSLSTGDYGYTF
>.|TRBJ1-5|TRBV21-1|.
TGTGCCAGCAGCAAAGATAGGTTTCGGGACAGGGAGGGTCCTCAGCCCCAGCATTTT
CASSKDRFRDREGPQPQHF
>.|TRBJ1-2|TRBV5-6|.
TGTGCCAGCAGCTTGAAAGGGGGGGCGAGCGGCTACACCTTC
CASSLKGGASGYTF
>.|TRBJ2-7|TRBV29-1|.
TGCAGCGTTCGTGGGAGGACCTACGAGCAGTACTTC
CSVRGRTYEQYF
>TRBD1|TRBJ2-6|TRBV10-3|.
TGTGCCATCAGCGGGGTGACAGGGGGAAGTGGGGCCAACGTCCTGACTTTC
CAISGVTGGSGANVLTF
>TRBD1|TRBJ1-1|TRBV27|.
TGTGCCAGCAGTTTACTGCCCCGACAGGGGCCTGAAGCTTTCTTT
CASSLLPRQGPEAFF
>TRBD2|TRBJ2-1|TRBV7-8|.
TGTGCCAGCAGCTCCAGAAATCTCGGGAGGCTAGATGAGCAGTTCTTC
CASSSRNLGRLDEQFF
>.|TRBJ2-3|TRBV14|.
TGTGCCAGCAGCCCCGGACAGACCCTCACAGATACGCAGTATTTT
CASSPGQTLTDTQYF
>.|TRBJ1-1|TRBV5-1|.
TGCGCCAGCAGCTTGGCTCATGAGACAGTTAACACTGAAGCTTTCTTT
CASSLAHETVNTEAFF
>.|TRBJ2-2|TRBV5-8|.
TGTGCCAGCAGCGCAAGCTATGGGCAGGGAGGCACCGGGGAGCTGTTTTTT
CASSASYGQGGTGELFF
>.|TRBJ2-2|TRBV7-9|.
TGTGCCAGCAGCTTAGGGGCCAACAGCCTTTTTAACACCGGGGAGCTGTTTTTT
CASSLGANSLFNTGELFF
>TRBD2|TRBJ2-7|TRBV19|.
TGTGCCAGTAGTATCAAGCGGGAGGGCCGGTACGAGCAGTACTTC
CASSIKREGRYEQYF
>TRBD1|TRBJ1-1|TRBV5-1|once
TGCGCCAGCAGCGATACAGGGGGAACCACTGAAGCTTTCTTT
CASSDTGGTTEAFF
>.|TRBJ2-6|TRBV7-2|.
TGTGCCAGCAGCACTAGAGTGGTTGCTGGGGCCAACGTCCTGACTTTC
CASSTRVVAGANVLTF
>TRBD1|TRBJ1-1|TRBV7-9|.
TGTGCCAGCAGTTATCAGGGGGTGTACACTGAAGCTTTCTTT
CASSYQGVYTEAFF
>TRBD1|TRBJ2-3|TRBV2|.
TGTGCCAGCAGTGGACAGGGCCCAGATACGCAGTATTTT
CASSGQGPDTQYF
>.|TRBJ1-3|TRBV29-1|few
TGCAGCGTTTACGACACAGTCGGGGACACCATATATTTT
CSVYDTVGDTIYF
>.|TRBJ2-5|TRBV5-1|.
TGCGCCAGCAGCTTTCGGGACTCGCAAGAGACCCAGTACTTC
CASSFRDSQETQYF
>TRBD1|TRBJ2-5|TRBV5-5|.
TGTGCCAGCTCGACAGGGCGGGAGACCCAGTACTTC
CASSTGRETQYF
>.|TRBJ2-7|TRBV7-2|.
TGTGCCAGCAGCCCCCAGGTAGGGGGCTACGAGCAGTACTTC
CASSPQVGGYEQYF
>.|TRBJ2-3|TRBV28|.
TGTGCCAGCAGCATAACCGGCGGAGGCACAGATACGCAGTATTTT
CASSITGGGTDTQYF
>.|TRBJ1-1|TRBV4-3|.
TGCGCCAGCAGCCAAGACCTAAAGAACACTGAAGCTTTCTTT
CASSQDLKNTEAFF
>TRBD1|TRBJ1-2|TRBV28|.
TGTGCCAGCAGTTCGGGACAGGGAATTGGTGGCTACACCTTC
CASSSGQGIGGYTF
>.|TRBJ2-3|TRBV7-2|.
TGTGCCAGCAGCTTAAATCCATTCACAGATACGCAGTATTTT
CASSLNPFTDTQYF
>.|TRBJ2-1|TRBV6-5|.
TGTGCCAGCAGTGAATATGGGCCGTTCTTC
CASSEYGPFF
>.|TRBJ1-3|TRBV9|.
TGTGCCAGCAGCGTAGGGACAGAGAGCTCTGGAAACACCATATATTTT
CASSVGTESSGNTIYF
>TRBD2|TRBJ2-3|TRBV18|.
TGTGCCAGCTCACCGGGACTAGCGGGGGGTACAGATACGCAGTATTTT
CASSPGLAGGTDTQYF
>.|TRBJ2-1|TRBV5-5|.
TGTGCCAGCAGCTTGACTGCGGGGCAATACAATGAGCAGTTCTTC
CASSLTAGQYNEQFF
>.|TRBJ2-7|TRBV9|.
TGTGCCAGCAGCGTAGGGTTCGGCGGTCAATCCTCCTACGAGCAGTACTTC
CASSVGFGGQSSYEQYF
>.|TRBJ2-6|TRBV7-9|.
TGTGCCAGCCTTAACTCTGGGGCCAACGTCCTGACTTTC
CASLNSGANVLTF
>TRBD2|TRBJ2-3|TRBV7-3|.
TGTGCCAGCAGCTTAGGCGGGAGTCCAGATACGCAGTATTTT
CASSLGGSPDTQYF
>TRBD2|TRBJ2-2|TRBV9|.
TGTGCCAGCAGCGTAGGGGAGGGACTAGCGGGACGACACCGGGAGCTGTTTTTT
CASSVGEGLAGRHRELFF
>TRBD1|TRBJ1-6|TRBV5-6|.
TGTGCCAGCAGCTCCAGGGTCACAGGGGACCGTAATTCACCCCTCCACTTT
CASSSRVTGDRNSPLHF
>.|TRBJ1-2|TRBV5-6|.
TGTGCCAGCAGCTGGGGGGACTCCTGGAGTGGCTACACCTTC
CASSWGDSWSGYTF
>.|TRBJ1-1|TRBV18|.
TGTGCCAGCTCACCACAGGAGGGCCCGAACACTGAAGCTTTCTTT
CASSPQEGPNTEAFF
>TRBD1|TRBJ2-7|TRBV7-9|.
TGTGCCAGCAGCTCGGGCAGGACAGGGACGTACGAGCAGTACTTC
CASSSGRTGTYEQYF
>.|TRBJ1-1|TRBV18|.
TGTGCCAGCTCACCACCAGGGGGAACTGAAGCTTTCTTT
CASSPPGGTEAFF
>TRBD2|TRBJ2-5|TRBV6-1|.
TGTGCCAGCTTATCTCCGGGACTAGCGAAAGAGACCCAGTACTTC
CASLSPGLAKETQYF
>.|TRBJ1-2|TRBV2|.
TGTGCCAGCATAGACCCAGGGGCTTTCTATGGCTACACCTTC
CASIDPGAFYGYTF
>.|TRBJ1-5|TRBV19|.
TGTGCCAGTAGTCCAGTCGTGAGGGATCAGCCCCAGCATTTT
CASSPVVRDQPQHF
>TRBD2|TRBJ2-3|TRBV30|.
TGTGCCTGGAGGATTACGGGGGGGCCAGATACGCAGTATTTT
CAWRITGGPDTQYF
>.|TRBJ1-1|TRBV7-3|.
TGTGCCAGCAGCCTGGAGACAGCGTTGAACACTGAAGCTTTCTTT
CASSLETALNTEAFF
>.|TRBJ1-2|TRBV19|few
TGTGCCAGTAGTATAAGGGGCAGGCCCTATGGCTACACCTTC
CASSIRGRPYGYTF
>.|TRBJ2-5|TRBV29-1|.
TGCAGCGTTTGCCCCAGGGAGACCCAGTACTTC
CSVCPRETQYF
>TRBD2|TRBJ2-1|TRBV6-4|medium-sized
TGTGCCAGCAGTGGGACTAGCGGGGGGGCCAATGAGCAGTTCTTC
CASSGTSGGANEQFF
>TRBD2|TRBJ2-1|TRBV7-3|.
TGTGCCAGCAGCTCTAGCGGGGGAATCTCCTACAATGAGCAGTTCTTC
CASSSSGGISYNEQFF
>TRBD1|TRBJ2-5|TRBV2|.
TGTGCCAGCAGTGATGGCTCCGGAGGACAGGAGTTGGAGACCCAGTACTTC
CASSDGSGGQELETQYF
>TRBD1|TRBJ2-7|TRBV2|.
TGTGCCAGCAGTGGCACCGACAGGGAGCGGAGCGAGCAGTACTTC
CASSGTDRERSEQYF
>TRBD2|TRBJ2-7|TRBV11-2|.
TGTGCCAGCAGCCTCCACCCCTGGGGTACTAGCGGGGGGGCAGGCGAGCAGTACTTC
CASSLHPWGTSGGAGEQYF
>TRBD1|TRBJ2-7|TRBV7-2|.
TGTGCCAGCAGGCCCTGGGGGGGACAGGGGGCGGACAACGAGCAGTACTTC
CASRPWGGQGADNEQYF
>TRBD1|TRBJ1-1|TRBV10-3|few
TGTGCCATCAGTCCCGGGACAGGGGGACAAGCTGAAGCTTTCTTT
CAISPGTGGQAEAFF
>.|TRBJ1-1|TRBV28|.
TGTGCCAGCAGTGTCATCGGGTCTCCTCGTTTGAACACTGAAGCTTTCTTT
CASSVIGSPRLNTEAFF
>.|TRBJ1-2|TRBV4-1|.
TGCGCCAGCAGCCTCCAGCGCGGTCACTATGGCTACACCTTC
CASSLQRGHYGYTF
>.|TRBJ1-4|TRBV27|.
TGTGCCAGCAGGAGTAATGAAAAACTGTTTTTT
CASRSNEKLFF